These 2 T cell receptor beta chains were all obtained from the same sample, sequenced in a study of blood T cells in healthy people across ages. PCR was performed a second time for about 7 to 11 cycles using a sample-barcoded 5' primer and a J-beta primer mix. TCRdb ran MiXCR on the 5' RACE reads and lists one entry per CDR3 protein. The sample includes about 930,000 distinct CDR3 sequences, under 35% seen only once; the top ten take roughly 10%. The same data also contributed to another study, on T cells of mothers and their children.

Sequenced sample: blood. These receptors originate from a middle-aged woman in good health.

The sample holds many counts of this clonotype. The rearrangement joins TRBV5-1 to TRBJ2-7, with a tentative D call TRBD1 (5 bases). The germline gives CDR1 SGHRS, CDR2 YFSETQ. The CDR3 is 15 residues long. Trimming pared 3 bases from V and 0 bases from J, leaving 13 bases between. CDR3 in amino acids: CASSSPGRNSYEQYF. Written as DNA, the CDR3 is TGCGCCAGCAGCTCCCCAGGGCGGAACTCCTACGAGCAGTACTTC. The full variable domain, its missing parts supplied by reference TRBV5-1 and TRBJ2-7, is KAGVTQTPRYLIKTRGQQVTLSCSPISGHRSVSWYQQTPGQGLQFLFEYFSETQRNKGNFPGRFSGRQFSNSRSEMNVSTLELGDSALYLCASSSPGRNSYEQYFGPGTRLTVT.

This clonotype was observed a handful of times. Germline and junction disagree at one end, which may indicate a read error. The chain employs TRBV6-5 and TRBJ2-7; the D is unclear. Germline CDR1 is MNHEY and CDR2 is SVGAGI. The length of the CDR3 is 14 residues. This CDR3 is CASSYSVGSCEQYF. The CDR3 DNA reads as TGTGCCAGCAGTTACTCTGTGGGCTCCTGCGAGCAGTACTTC.